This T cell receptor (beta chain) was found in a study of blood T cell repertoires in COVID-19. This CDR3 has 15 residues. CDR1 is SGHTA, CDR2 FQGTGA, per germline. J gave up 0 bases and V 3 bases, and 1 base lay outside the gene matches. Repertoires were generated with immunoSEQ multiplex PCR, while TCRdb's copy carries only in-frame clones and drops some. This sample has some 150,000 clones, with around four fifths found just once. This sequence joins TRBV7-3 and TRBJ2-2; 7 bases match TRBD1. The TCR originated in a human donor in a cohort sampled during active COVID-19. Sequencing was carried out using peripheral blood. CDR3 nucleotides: TGTGCCAGCAGCTTGGGGACAGCGAACACCGGGGAGCTGTTTTTT. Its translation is CASSLGTANTGELFF.